This TCR beta chain was captured in a study of CD8+CD57+ T cells in acquired aplastic anemia (dated by TCRdb to about 2018). About the investigation overall: DNA extracted from sorted CD4+ and CD8+ cells had a mean of roughly 3.3 ug, with a range of 0.2 to 27.4 ug. Healthy donor samples averaged around 9.8 million reads for CD4+ and 11 million to 14 million for CD8+ cells.

General study outcomes and caveats: No significant difference in CD8+ Simpson's diversity was found between patients and healthy controls (P=0.060). Although around 30 CD8+ CDR3 sequences were shared by patients and controls, these sequences appeared highly expressed in patients and within the immunodominant clones of patients.

According to the germline V gene (reference sequence), CDR1 reads DFQATT and CDR2 reads SNEGSKA. V and J lose 2 bases and 0 bases, and a span of 14 bases separates them. The CDR3 numbers 15 residues from cysteine through phenylalanine. Only the CDR3 portion is preserved as DNA: 45 bases, with reading frame beginning at the first base. For this clonotype: No antigen is known for it. One base away there is no much larger clone; base qualities are not given.

In the study, sorted CD4+ and CD8+ blood T cells from patients with severe aplastic anemia and from healthy subjects underwent deep sequencing of TCR repertoires. Ficoll-Paque density gradient centrifugation was used to isolate peripheral blood mononuclear cells. Before DNA was extracted, CD4+ and CD8+ T cells were sorted using either FACS or magnetic beads. TCR beta VDJ combination and CDR3 sequence profiling used genomic DNA as the template. TCR repertoire sequencing was run on an Illumina HiSeq 2000. Concerning the study's data processing: TRBV/TRBJ rearrangement plots, CDR3 size and DJ length profiles, and Simpson's diversity index were used to assess repertoires. The most abundant DNA sequence in the deep sequencing data was defined as the immunodominant clone. CDR3 amino acid sequences were checked for sharing between subjects and were compared against published repertoires and the VDJdb database. Using fastp trimming at Q25 and MiXCR clonotype assembly, TCRdb reanalyzed the public sequencing data and kept in-frame beta chains. Each entry merges the rows of one CDR3 protein and shows their most common DNA and genes. The V and J calls were not made by the authors but by TCRdb's processing. Here the sample has 150,000 to 200,000 distinct CDR3 sequences; about half occur a single time. Jointly, the top ten make up about 2.9% of the sample.

The chain was built from TRBV20-1 and TRBJ2-7; a confident D gene designation cannot be given. This TCR derives from a human donor in good health. The specimen sequenced was sorted CD4+, CD8+, or CD8+CD57+ T cells (not recorded which) from PBMCs. The base sequence is TGCAGTGCTAGATCGATACACTCCAGCTCCTACGAGCAGTACTTC. Its protein is CSARSIHSSSYEQYF.